This TCR beta chain was obtained from a study of blood T cell repertoires in COVID-19. As for the study in general: Whether acute or convalescent, the COVID-19 samples came from the United States, Italy and Spain. PBMCs, B-cell-depleted T cells, or T cells were the source of the cDNA or gDNA that made up the material.

Trimming cost V 1 base and J 0 bases; bases outside gene matches: 9. Germline-derived CDR1 and CDR2 are KGHSH and LQKENI. CDR3 size: 17 residues. Per the study methods: Amplification from reference gene primers served as the basis for estimated nucleated cell counts. This table comes from immunoSEQ multiplex PCR, and its TCRdb copy is limited to in-frame clones, with some not included. D and trimming come from the DNA, and the V and J calls and clone size come from that table. The sample consists of 60,000 or so clones, roughly 88% of them appearing once. Followed longitudinally, the Seattle patients had been enrolled during active infection.

This sequence joins TRBV18 and TRBJ2-7, with 7 bases that match TRBD1. The sequence came from a man aged 25 to 40 with COVID-19, enrolled during active disease. Sequencing was performed on peripheral blood. CDR3 bases: TGTGCCAGCTCACCACTTGCCCTGACAGGGAGCTCCTACGAGCAGTACTTC. Residues: CASSPLALTGSSYEQYF.